These 32 T cell receptor beta chains originate from one sample sequenced in a study of blood T cell repertoires in COVID-19. The repertoire was sequenced with immunoSEQ multiplex PCR; TCRdb's copy has only in-frame clones and lacks some. Here the sample spans about 350,000 clones, more than 70% being singletons. Sequenced input: peripheral blood. The receptors originated from a woman aged 55-70 years with COVID-19, enrolled during active disease.

The chain recombines TRBV5-1 with TRBJ1-2; 9 nucleotides align to TRBD1. From germline, CDR1 is SGHRS and CDR2 YFSETQ. The CDR3 runs to 17 residues. V gave up 5 bases and J gave up 5 bases; unmatched junction bases: 16. In DNA, the CDR3 is TGCGCCAGCAGTCCTAACCCGGGACAGGGCAGTTCGTATGGCTACACCTTC. Residues: CASSPNPGQGSSYGYTF.

The chain employs TRBV14 and TRBJ2-6, with 12 bases fitting TRBD1. V was pared by 4 bases and J by 2 bases, with 3 bases of the junction left unmatched. The CDR3 consists of 17 residues. Germline CDR1 is SGHDN and CDR2 is FVKESK. The CDR3 loop reads CASSPGQGAPGANVLTF. CDR3 nucleotides: TGTGCCAGCAGCCCGGGACAGGGGGCGCCTGGGGCCAACGTCCTGACTTTC.

The rearrangement links TRBV2 to TRBJ1-6, with D tentatively TRBD1 (6 bases). CDR1 and CDR2 (germline): SNHLY, FYNNEI. V dropped 5 bases and J dropped 6 bases, with 11 bases sitting between them. CDR3 length: 14 residues. DNA of the CDR3: TGTGCCAGCAGTCCACAGGGTGGTAATTCACCCCTCCACTTT. Its protein is CASSPQGGNSPLHF. Looking up the rest from reference TRBV2 and TRBJ1-6 gives the full variable domain: EPEVTQTPSHQVTQMGQEVILRCVPISNHLYFYWYRQILGQKVEFLVSFYNNEISEKSEIFDDQFSVERPDGSNFTLKIRSTKLEDSAMYFCASSPQGGNSPLHFGNGTRLTVT.

The chain joins TRBV29-1 to TRBJ1-1; D is unclear. From germline, CDR1 is SQVTM and CDR2 ANQGSEA. The CDR3 has 11 residues. Between the trimmed V and J ends, which lost 6 bases and 7 bases, there was a span of 12 bases. The DNA of the CDR3 is TGCAGCGTCGCCCGGGGTGGTGAAGCTTTCTTT. Translated: CSVARGGEAFF.

This sequence joins TRBV20-1 and TRBJ1-2; a possible D gene is TRBD1 (5 bases). The CDR3 runs to 11 residues. The ends were cut back, 6 bases at V and 2 bases at J, with 7 bases in the middle. Germline assignment: CDR1 DFQATT and CDR2 SNEGSKA (reference sequence). The CDR3 is CSADTNYGYTF. The CDR3, as DNA: TGCAGTGCGGACACAAACTATGGCTACACCTTC.

Worth noting for this clone: This sample includes further DNA sequences coding for the same CDR3. V gene TRBV30 combines with J gene TRBJ1-5; D is ambiguous. V was pared by 0 bases and J by 6 bases, with 9 bases between. This CDR3 is 13 amino acids long. CDR1 and CDR2 (germline): GTSNPN, SVGIG (reference sequence). CDR3 in amino acids: CAWSVGSGQPQHF. Written as DNA, the CDR3 is TGTGCCTGGAGTGTAGGTTCGGGTCAGCCCCAGCATTTT.

The CDR3 protein is CASSIGSRSNYGYTF. CDR3 nucleotide sequence: TGTGCCAGTAGTATAGGATCCAGATCTAACTATGGCTACACCTTC. The chain recombines TRBV19 with TRBJ1-2; D unclear. V was cut by 1 base and J by 0 bases, with 9 bases left in between. The CDR3 covers 15 residues. Germline V gene lookup returns CDR1 LNHDA and CDR2 SQIVND (reference sequence). Based on the CDR3 plus reference TRBV19 and TRBJ1-2, the full variable domain is DGGITQSPKYLFRKEGQNVTLSCEQNLNHDAMYWYRQDPGQGLRLIYYSQIVNDFQKGDIAEGYSVSREKKESFPLTVTSAQKNPTAFYLCASSIGSRSNYGYTFGSGTRLTVV.

The V and J genes are TRBV25-1 and TRBJ1-4; 9 bases fit TRBD1. This CDR3 is 15 amino acids long. Per germline, CDR1 MGHDK and CDR2 SYGVNS. The V and J ends lost 1 base and 5 bases, in that order; junction bases with no gene match: 2. CDR3 sequence reads: CASSESGTGNEKLFF. CDR3 sequence (DNA): TGTGCCAGCAGTGAATCCGGGACAGGGAATGAAAAACTGTTTTTT.

J is TRBJ1-3 and V is TRBV5-4; no definite D call. The CDR3 covers 15 residues. V lost 1 base to trimming and J lost 4 bases, with 12 bases between them. In germline, CDR1 is SGHNT, CDR2 YYREEE (reference sequence). Here the CDR3 reads CASSLRNTRGNTIYF. The CDR3 DNA reads TGTGCCAGCAGCTTGAGAAATACGCGCGGAAACACCATATATTTT.

This clone was seen only once. The CDR3 DNA reads as TGTGCCAGCAGCGTCCTTAGCGGGGGGCCCACAGATACGCAGTATTTT. Its protein product is CASSVLSGGPTDTQYF. This chain links TRBV9 with TRBJ2-3; TRBD2 matches 10 bases. The V and J ends lost 2 bases and 2 bases, in that order; junction bases with no gene match: 5. This CDR3 is built from 16 residues. In germline, CDR1 is SGDLS, CDR2 YYNGEE.

This chain joins TRBV15 and TRBJ2-5; D possibly corresponds to TRBD2 (6 bases). Germline loops: CDR1 LNHNV, CDR2 YYDKDF (reference sequence). The CDR3 extends over 15 amino acids. V was cut by 5 bases and J by 1 base, with 14 bases left in between. In DNA, the CDR3 is TGTGCCACCAGCTGGAGGGCAGGGCGCCAAGAGACCCAGTACTTC. The encoded protein is CATSWRAGRQETQYF.

This sequence joins TRBV30 and TRBJ2-6; 12 nucleotides align to TRBD1. J gave up 2 bases and V 6 bases, and 11 bases lay outside the gene matches. Germline CDR1 and CDR2: GTSNPN and SVGIG (reference sequence). This CDR3 contains 18 residues. The CDR3 loop reads CACPLTGQGAPGANVLTF. The CDR3 DNA follows: TGTGCCTGCCCCCTCACGGGACAGGGGGCTCCTGGGGCCAACGTCCTGACTTTC. Using reference TRBV30 and TRBJ2-6 for the parts outside the CDR3, the full variable domain is SQTIHQWPATLVQPVGSPLSLECTVEGTSNPNLYWYRQAAGRGLQLLFYSVGIGQISSEVPQNLSASRPQDRQFILSSKKLLLSDSGFYLCACPLTGQGAPGANVLTFGAGSRLTVL.

The chain couples TRBV5-1 to TRBJ1-5; possibly TRBD1 for D (5 bases). V was shortened by 1 base and J by 4 bases, with 9 bases between the two germline ends. CDR3 length equals 14 residues. Germline-derived CDR1 and CDR2 are SGHRS and YFSETQ. The chain's CDR3 is CASSLRPGNQPQHF. The CDR3 DNA is TGCGCCAGCAGCTTGCGTCCAGGGAATCAGCCCCAGCATTTT. Looking up the rest from reference TRBV5-1 and TRBJ1-5 gives the full variable domain: KAGVTQTPRYLIKTRGQQVTLSCSPISGHRSVSWYQQTPGQGLQFLFEYFSETQRNKGNFPGRFSGRQFSNSRSEMNVSTLELGDSALYLCASSLRPGNQPQHFGDGTRLSIL.

This clone was seen once. This CDR3 reads CASTLMGEGSNQPQHF. CDR3 in DNA: TGTGCCAGCACACTAATGGGGGAGGGTAGCAATCAGCCCCAGCATTTT. This chain joins TRBV28 and TRBJ1-5; a possible D gene is TRBD1 (5 bases). Germline V gene lookup returns CDR1 MDHEN and CDR2 SYDVKM. The CDR3 covers 16 residues. The V gene lost 7 bases and the J gene lost 0 bases, with 16 bases spanning the gap.

The chain uses TRBV7-9 and TRBJ2-1; TRBD2 agrees at 10 bases. Per germline, CDR1 SEHNR and CDR2 FQNEAQ (reference sequence). CDR3 length: 15 residues. Trimming cost V 5 bases and J 3 bases; bases outside gene matches: 4. In nucleotides, the CDR3 is TGTGCCAGCAGCCGCGCTAGCGGGGGCTACAATGAGCAGTTCTTC. Protein: CASSRASGGYNEQFF.

This chain uses TRBV30 with TRBJ1-2; D ambiguous. This CDR3 has 14 amino acids. Germline lookup yields CDR1 GTSNPN and CDR2 SVGIG (reference sequence). Trimming removed 1 base at V and 2 bases at J, with 11 bases between. CDR3 nucleotides: TGTGCCTGGAGTGGCGGACTCGCCAACTATGGCTACACCTTC. Its protein product is CAWSGGLANYGYTF.

This clone appeared once. The chain recombines TRBV7-9 with TRBJ1-4, with a weak D call TRBD1 (6 bases). In germline, CDR1 is SEHNR, CDR2 FQNEAQ (reference sequence). This CDR3 has 12 amino acids. V shed 4 bases and J shed 7 bases, with 7 bases lying between them. CDR3 in amino acids: CASSYRAEKLFF. In DNA form, the CDR3 reads TGTGCCAGCAGCTACAGGGCTGAAAAACTGTTTTTT.

To note about this clone: One end of the junction varies from germline; a read error may be responsible. The V call is TRBV3-1 (or the pseudogene TRBV3-2), the J call TRBJ1-1; 7 nucleotides agree with TRBD1. The CDR3 runs 12 residues. Germline values: CDR1 LGHDT, CDR2 YNNKEL (reference sequence). CDR3 loop: CASSDRVDYLSF. The CDR3 nucleotides read TGTGCCAGCAGCGACAGGGTTGATTATTTGAGCTTT.

The chain employs TRBV7-9 and TRBJ2-7; TRBD1 aligns across 8 bases. The CDR3 is made up of 14 amino acids. The junction had 4 bases not matched to a gene; V was cut back by 5 bases and J by 1 base. The germline V gene has CDR1 SEHNR and CDR2 FQNEAQ (reference sequence). The CDR3 spells CASSHGQGSYEQYF. The CDR3 DNA sequence: TGTGCCAGCAGCCATGGACAGGGTTCCTACGAGCAGTACTTC.

This clone has only a few counts. This chain links TRBV5-1 with TRBJ1-1, with 11 positions matching TRBD1. Germline V CDR1 and CDR2: SGHRS, YFSETQ. With 5 bases clipped from V and 4 bases from J, the junction kept 4 bases outside the gene matches. The CDR3 runs 14 residues. Here the CDR3 reads CASRGTGGFTEAFF. The CDR3 DNA sequence: TGCGCCAGCAGGGGGACAGGGGGATTCACTGAAGCTTTCTTT.

The rearrangement links TRBV5-4 to TRBJ2-7, with TRBD2 matching over 8 bases. V was pared by 3 bases and J by 4 bases, with 6 bases of the junction left unmatched. This CDR3 has 14 amino acids. Germline assignment: CDR1 SGHNT and CDR2 YYREEE (reference sequence). In DNA form, the CDR3 reads TGTGCCAGCAGCTATCCGGGGGGGGCGTACGAGCAGTACTTC. Protein sequence: CASSYPGGAYEQYF.

This clone was observed once. The chain recombines TRBV7-9 with TRBJ1-2; no firm D call. V lost 9 bases to trimming and J lost 4 bases, with 21 bases between them. CDR1 and CDR2 from the germline V gene are SEHNR and FQNEAQ (reference sequence). The CDR3 length is 15 residues. CDR3 sequence: CASEKGGGLSYGYTF. The CDR3 nucleotides read TGTGCCAGTGAGAAAGGTGGAGGACTCTCCTATGGCTACACCTTC.

J is TRBJ1-1 and V is TRBV6-6; no definite D call. V dropped 8 bases and J dropped 1 base, with 11 bases sitting between them. The germline gives CDR1 MNHNY, CDR2 SVGAGI (reference sequence). The CDR3 totals 13 residues. The CDR3 DNA sequence: TGTGCCAGCGCCCTTGGAGAGAACACTGAAGCTTTCTTT. Translated, it gives CASALGENTEAFF.

This clone has just a few counts. V and J are TRBV18 and TRBJ2-7; 9 bases fit TRBD1. Trimming at V came to 6 bases and at J to 5 bases, leaving 11 bases not matched to a gene. Germline V CDR1 and CDR2: KGHSH, LQKENI. CDR3 length: 15 residues. The CDR3 here is CASSPKGTGSNEQYF. The CDR3 coding sequence is TGTGCCAGCTCCCCTAAAGGGACAGGGTCCAACGAGCAGTACTTC.

The CDR3 loop reads CASGQRGADTGELFF. The CDR3 region has the DNA TGTGCTAGTGGTCAACGGGGGGCAGACACCGGGGAGCTGTTTTTT. The chain has TRBV12-5 and TRBJ2-2; the D gene is possibly TRBD2 (7 bases). CDR1 is LGHNT, CDR2 FRNRAP, per germline. The CDR3 covers 15 residues. V was cut by 5 bases and J by 3 bases, with 13 bases left in between.

The rearrangement links TRBV29-1 to TRBJ1-5; possible D gene TRBD1, 6 bases. V lost 6 bases and J lost 1, with 13 bases in between. The CDR3 sequence is 14 residues long. Looked up from germline, CDR1 is SQVTM and CDR2 is ANQGSEA. In DNA, the CDR3 is TGCAGCGTCGGATCCGGGACAAGCAATCAGCCCCAGCATTTT. The encoded protein is CSVGSGTSNQPQHF.

The chain joins TRBV29-1 to TRBJ1-3; weak D call: TRBD1 (5 bases). The V and J ends lost 4 bases and 1 base respectively, with 8 bases between them. Germline CDR1 and CDR2: SQVTM and ANQGSEA. The CDR3 sequence is 13 residues long. The CDR3 sequence is CSVGGGSGNTIYF. The CDR3, as DNA: TGCAGCGTTGGCGGGGGATCTGGAAACACCATATATTTT.

This chain links TRBV19 with TRBJ1-6, with D hard to call. Germline V gene data show CDR1 as LNHDA and CDR2 as SQIVND (reference sequence). There are 16 residues in the CDR3. The V end was cut by 5 bases, the J end by 0 bases, with 11 bases between. The CDR3 DNA reads TGTGCCAGTAGTCTGGCGGGAAGCTCCTATAATTCACCCCTCCACTTT. As protein: CASSLAGSSYNSPLHF.

The CDR3 DNA reads TGTGCCAGTAGTAAGATTAGAGCTAACTATGGCTACACCTTC. Translating gives CASSKIRANYGYTF. The rearrangement links TRBV19 to TRBJ1-2; D gene ambiguous. The CDR3 sequence is 14 residues long. Germline assignment: CDR1 LNHDA and CDR2 SQIVND (reference sequence). Trimming cost V 4 bases and J 0 bases, with 9 bases left between them. The complete variable domain, with remaining parts taken from reference TRBV19 and TRBJ1-2, reads DGGITQSPKYLFRKEGQNVTLSCEQNLNHDAMYWYRQDPGQGLRLIYYSQIVNDFQKGDIAEGYSVSREKKESFPLTVTSAQKNPTAFYLCASSKIRANYGYTFGSGTRLTVV.

The gene calls are TRBV19 and TRBJ2-5; D is unclear. The CDR3 has 12 residues. The V gene lost 4 bases and the J gene lost 5 bases, with 8 bases spanning the gap. Germline-derived CDR1 and CDR2 are LNHDA and SQIVND (reference sequence). CDR3: CASSTVGETQYF. As DNA, the CDR3 is TGTGCCAGTAGTACCGTCGGGGAGACCCAGTACTTC.

The chain is built from TRBV5-4 and TRBJ2-7, with 7 bases that match TRBD2. CDR1 and CDR2 from the germline V gene are SGHNT and YYREEE (reference sequence). The CDR3 consists of 15 residues. The junction had 10 bases not matched to a gene; V was cut back by 2 bases and J by 5 bases. DNA of the CDR3: TGTGCCAGCAGCTTCCTTGGACTAGAGAAAGACGAGCAGTACTTC. As protein: CASSFLGLEKDEQYF.

The V gene is TRBV18, the J gene TRBJ1-5; 8 nucleotides agree with TRBD1. CDR3 length equals 15 residues. Trimming removed 6 bases from V and 4 bases from J; junction bases left unmatched: 8. Per the germline V gene, CDR1 is KGHSH and CDR2 is LQKENI. The CDR3 here is CASSQTGGGNQPQHF. Here the CDR3 DNA reads TGTGCCAGCTCTCAAACAGGGGGGGGAAATCAGCCCCAGCATTTT.